This T cell receptor (beta chain) was documented in a study of blood T cell repertoires in COVID-19. On the study more broadly: Spain, Italy and the United States supplied samples that represented acute and convalescent COVID-19. Nucleic acid was either cDNA or gDNA, and it came from T cells, B-cell-depleted T cells, or PBMCs.

Authors' analysis steps: Reference gene primer amplification gave nucleated cell count estimates. The table came from immunoSEQ multiplex PCR; TCRdb's copy has only in-frame clones and leaves some out. The V and J calls and clone size are taken from that table; D and trimming were inferred from the DNA. Here the sample spans fewer than 300,000 clones, approximately 81% being singletons. Germline V CDR1 and CDR2: LGHNA, YNFKEQ. The CDR3 consists of 19 residues. Trimming took 0 bases from V and 5 from J, leaving 20 bases between them. The genes are TRBV4-2 and TRBJ1-6, with D possibly being TRBD1 (5 bases). Sequencing was carried out using peripheral blood. This TCR was recovered from a woman between 18 and 29 years old with acute or convalescent COVID-19. CDR3 sequence reads: CASSQEAGPRKGHNSPLHF. CDR3 sequence (DNA): TGTGCCAGCAGCCAAGAAGCGGGACCGCGAAAGGGGCATAATTCACCCCTCCACTTT.